Each of the 29 T cell receptor beta chains below was sequenced from the same sample in a study of blood T cells in healthy people across ages. PCR was performed a second time for roughly 6 to 12 cycles using a sample-barcoded 5' primer and a J-beta primer mix. TCRdb re-derived calls from the 5' RACE reads in MiXCR, one entry per CDR3 protein. The top ten hold approximately 29% of the sample, which has approximately 320,000 distinct CDR3 sequences, around 29% seen once. Material for sequencing was blood. The receptors here all came from a woman between 65 and 79 years old in good health.

This clonotype showed up just a few times. The chain is built from TRBV7-2 and TRBJ2-7; 11 nucleotides match TRBD2. This CDR3 comprises 16 residues. The germline gives CDR1 SGHTA, CDR2 FQGNSA. Trimming took 1 base from V and 6 from J; bases not matched to a gene: 8. The CDR3 nucleotides are TGTGCCAGCAGCTTAGACTTAGCGGGAGGGCCGGGCGAGCAGTACTTC. Translating it yields CASSLDLAGGPGEQYF.

This clonotype was seen only a few times. This may be a read error: a much more frequent sequence differs by one nucleotide. The rearrangement joins TRBV20-1 to TRBJ1-4; D perhaps matches TRBD1 (6 bases). Germline V gene sequence: CDR1 DFQATT, CDR2 SNEGSKA (reference sequence). This CDR3 comprises 13 residues. Trimming stripped 6 bases from V and 6 bases from J, with 14 bases between. As DNA, the CDR3 is TGCAGTGCCCGGACAGACATTGATGAAAAACTGTTTTTT. It translates to CSARTDIDEKLFF.

V gene TRBV12-3 or TRBV12-4 combines with J gene TRBJ2-3; 8 bases are a match to TRBD2. This CDR3 is 16 amino acids long. Trimming cost V 7 bases and J 4 bases; bases outside gene matches: 13. The DNA for the CDR3 is TGTGCCAGCACCGCTACTAGCGGTCTAGGAGCAGATACGCAGTATTTT. It encodes CASTATSGLGADTQYF.

This chain connects TRBV20-1 to TRBJ2-2; TRBD2 is a possible D gene (6 bases). This CDR3 spans 15 amino acids. The germline V gene has CDR1 DFQATT and CDR2 SNEGSKA (reference sequence). Trimming took 1 base from V and 0 from J, leaving 9 bases between them. The CDR3 loop reads CSARGGGTNTGELFF. The CDR3 bases are TGCAGTGCTAGAGGAGGCGGGACGAACACCGGGGAGCTGTTTTTT.

This clonotype has a count of ten or more. This chain links TRBV5-1 with TRBJ2-2, with D possibly being TRBD2 (6 bases). Looked up from germline, CDR1 is SGHRS and CDR2 is YFSETQ. CDR3 length: 17 residues. V was cut by 8 bases and J by 7 bases, with 27 bases left in between. CDR3 sequence: CASTLVGSTTGGGELFF. DNA for the CDR3: TGCGCCAGTACCCTGGTTGGCAGCACCACCGGGGGCGGGGAGCTGTTTTTT.

This clonotype was seen a single time. This sequence joins TRBV10-1 and TRBJ2-7; TRBD1 or TRBD2 may be the D gene (5 bases each). The CDR3 runs to 14 residues. Looked up from germline, CDR1 is WNHNN and CDR2 is SYGVQD (reference sequence). The germline V and J ends were trimmed by 4 bases and 7 bases, with 17 bases remaining between them. CDR3 DNA: TGCGCCAGCAGTGTTGAGGGGCGAAGTGGGGAGCAGTACTTC. Its translation is CASSVEGRSGEQYF.

V is TRBV7-9 and J is TRBJ1-2; D call uncertain. The CDR3 has 12 amino acids. CDR1 SEHNR and CDR2 FQNEAQ come from the germline V gene (reference sequence). The V gene lost 4 bases and the J gene lost 8 bases, with 11 bases spanning the gap. The CDR3 coding sequence is TGTGCCAGCAGCTCTGTAAGTGGAGGCTACACCTTC. Translation: CASSSVSGGYTF.

This clonotype was observed many times. The J gene is TRBJ2-4, the V gene TRBV11-2; the D gene is possibly TRBD2 (5 bases). Germline lookup yields CDR1 SGHAT and CDR2 FQNNGV. This CDR3 region has 15 residues. V was cut by 3 bases and J by 11 bases, with 20 bases left in between. The CDR3 DNA reads TGTGCCAGCAGCTTTGCAGGAGGAGTTTATGGGGTTCAGTACTTC. Encoded protein: CASSFAGGVYGVQYF.

The V gene is TRBV6-6, the J gene TRBJ1-1; D is unresolved. This CDR3 has 14 residues. V lost 7 bases to trimming and J lost 1 base, with 13 bases between them. Germline values: CDR1 MNHNY, CDR2 SVGAGI (reference sequence). DNA of the CDR3: TGTGCCAGCACGCCCCCTCGAGCGAACACTGAAGCTTTCTTT. Its translation: CASTPPRANTEAFF.

This clonotype has more than one count but fewer than ten. This chain joins TRBV7-9 and TRBJ1-2, with D uncertain. The CDR3 spans 12 residues. The germline V gene encodes CDR1 SEHNR and CDR2 FQNEAQ (reference sequence). V lost 1 base and J 7 bases, leaving 7 bases between the germline ends. This chain's CDR3 is CASSLVARGYTF. CDR3 in DNA: TGTGCCAGCAGCTTAGTCGCACGTGGCTACACCTTC. Full variable domain (remainder filled in from reference TRBV7-9 and TRBJ1-2): DTGVSQNPRHKITKRGQNVTFRCDPISEHNRLYWYRQTLGQGPEFLTYFQNEAQLEKSRLLSDRFSAERPKGSFSTLEIQRTEQGDSAMYLCASSLVARGYTFGSGTRLTVV.

This clonotype appeared a single time. This rearrangement joins TRBV20-1 to TRBJ2-1; the match to TRBD2 covers 7 bases. The CDR3 is made up of 15 amino acids. CDR1 and CDR2 from the germline V gene are DFQATT and SNEGSKA (reference sequence). Germline trimming cut 3 bases from V and 0 bases from J; bases unmatched to any gene: 5. Written as DNA, the CDR3 is TGCAGTGCTAGGGAAGGCGGGAGCTCCTACAATGAGCAGTTCTTC. This codes for CSAREGGSSYNEQFF.

The rearrangement uses TRBV29-1 and TRBJ1-5; no reliable D call. The CDR3 has 13 amino acids. V lost 4 bases, J lost 0 bases, and 7 bases lay in between. CDR1 SQVTM and CDR2 ANQGSEA come from the germline V gene. The CDR3 reads CSVVNYSNQPQHF. The CDR3 DNA follows: TGCAGCGTTGTGAATTATAGCAATCAGCCCCAGCATTTT.

The rearrangement links TRBV20-1 to TRBJ1-3, with D maybe TRBD1 (5 bases). V dropped 3 bases and J dropped 4 bases, with 16 bases sitting between them. This CDR3 comprises 15 residues. The germline V gene has CDR1 DFQATT and CDR2 SNEGSKA (reference sequence). The CDR3 DNA follows: TGCAGTGCTAGGGCTCAGCAGGGATCAGGAAACACCATATATTTT. This sequence encodes CSARAQQGSGNTIYF.

The chain employs TRBV27 and TRBJ1-1; no definite D call. CDR1 MNHEY and CDR2 SMNVEV come from the germline V gene (reference sequence). V was cut by 2 bases and J by 4 bases, with 29 bases left in between. The CDR3 loop spans 20 amino acids. The CDR3 sequence is CASSLKGFGITNPRSTEAFF. The DNA of the CDR3 is TGTGCCAGCAGTTTAAAGGGATTCGGGATCACTAATCCTAGATCCACTGAAGCTTTCTTT.

This clonotype has a handful of counts. The chain carries TRBV20-1 and TRBJ2-5; D unclear. The germline gives CDR1 DFQATT, CDR2 SNEGSKA (reference sequence). The CDR3 sequence is 14 residues long. V was pared by 0 bases and J by 2 bases, with 10 bases between. This chain's CDR3 is CSARDLGLQETQYF. The CDR3 nucleotides read TGCAGTGCTAGAGATTTGGGTCTACAAGAGACCCAGTACTTC.

J is TRBJ1-3 and V is TRBV2; 7 bases match TRBD1. V dropped 10 bases and J dropped 4; count of bases not matched to a gene: 4. This CDR3 has 12 residues. The germline V gene has CDR1 SNHLY and CDR2 FYNNEI. The CDR3 loop reads CATGQVGNTIYF. In DNA form, the CDR3 reads TGTGCCACTGGACAGGTCGGAAACACCATATATTTT.

This chain joins TRBV3-1 and TRBJ1-1; 7 bases line up with TRBD1. This CDR3 contains 16 residues. CDR1 and CDR2 (germline): LGHDT, YNNKEL (reference sequence). V dropped 3 bases and J dropped 10; count of bases not matched to a gene: 17. The CDR3 nucleotides read TGTGCCAGCAGCCACTCTGGATTGAGGGGGCCCAGTGCAGCTTTCTTT. Its protein product is CASSHSGLRGPSAAFF.

This chain connects TRBV7-9 to TRBJ2-1; 10 bases are shared with TRBD2. V was clipped by 1 base and J by 0 bases; unmatched bases: 0. CDR3 size: 16 residues. Germline values: CDR1 SEHNR, CDR2 FQNEAQ (reference sequence). This CDR3 reads CASSLGTSGSYNEQFF. The CDR3 bases are TGTGCCAGCAGCTTAGGGACTAGCGGCTCCTACAATGAGCAGTTCTTC.

The chain couples TRBV5-1 to TRBJ2-5; 10 bases fit TRBD1. Unmatched junction bases numbered 5, after V lost 7 bases and J lost 5 bases. Germline lookup yields CDR1 SGHRS and CDR2 YFSETQ. This CDR3 spans 13 amino acids. In DNA form, the CDR3 reads TGCGCCAGCTGGGACAGGGGAGAGGAGACCCAGTACTTC. Its translation: CASWDRGEETQYF.

The genes are TRBV3-1 and TRBJ2-5, with D perhaps TRBD1 or TRBD2 (5 bases each). This CDR3 is 13 amino acids long. Germline V gene sequence: CDR1 LGHDT, CDR2 YNNKEL (reference sequence). V lost 5 bases and J 7 bases, leaving 14 bases between the germline ends. CDR3 residues: CASSWGRVGTQYF. CDR3 bases: TGTGCCAGCAGCTGGGGACGGGTGGGGACCCAGTACTTC.

Remarks on this clonotype: The germline gene is not matched at one end of the junction; a read error may be the cause. The genes are TRBV2 and TRBJ1-5; possibly TRBD1 for D (6 bases). The germline V gene has CDR1 SNHLY and CDR2 FYNNEI. The CDR3 contains 15 residues. The CDR3 DNA sequence: TGTGCCAGCACTGAAAGGGGGGGTGTGAATCAGCCCCAGCATTTT. This codes for CASTERGGVNQPQHF.

The chain recombines TRBV10-3 with TRBJ2-5, with TRBD1 matching 8 bases. In germline, CDR1 is ENHRY, CDR2 SYGVKD. This CDR3 is built from 14 residues. Trimming at V came to 4 bases and at J to 5 bases, leaving 6 bases not matched to a gene. CDR3 coding DNA: TGTGCCATCAGTGGTACAGGGGGTCGGGAGACCCAGTACTTC. Residues: CAISGTGGRETQYF.

This clonotype was counted at least ten times. This chain uses TRBV29-1 with TRBJ2-7, with D perhaps TRBD1 or TRBD2 (5 bases each). Trimming pared 4 bases from V and 3 bases from J, leaving 13 bases between. Germline assignment: CDR1 SQVTM and CDR2 ANQGSEA. This CDR3 has 13 residues. As DNA, the CDR3 is TGCAGCGTTGGGGGACCCAGTTACTACGAGCAGTACTTC. Its protein product is CSVGGPSYYEQYF.

This clonotype was seen more than once but under ten times. This chain joins TRBV20-1 and TRBJ2-1; D ambiguous. Trimming cost V 0 bases and J 4 bases, with 1 base left between them. Germline-derived CDR1 and CDR2 are DFQATT and SNEGSKA (reference sequence). This CDR3 is built from 11 residues. The CDR3 loop reads CSAREYNEQFF. The CDR3 nucleotides are TGCAGTGCTAGAGAATACAATGAGCAGTTCTTC.

This clonotype was observed a handful of times. The CDR3 spells CSVEGLRNTEAFF. In nucleotides, the CDR3 is TGCAGCGTCGAGGGTTTACGGAACACTGAAGCTTTCTTT. The chain combines TRBV29-1 with TRBJ1-1; D gene unclear. The CDR3 is 13 residues long. V was trimmed by 6 bases and J by 1 base, leaving 12 bases between them. CDR1 and CDR2 (germline): SQVTM, ANQGSEA.

As to this clonotype: An end of the junction differs from the germline gene, which may be a read error. This chain connects TRBV5-1 to TRBJ1-2; D might be TRBD1 (5 bases). In germline, CDR1 is SGHRS, CDR2 YFSETQ. The CDR3 extends over 13 amino acids. CDR3 loop: CASSLLWGDGYTF. The CDR3 DNA reads TGCGCCAGTAGCTTGCTATGGGGGGATGGCTACACCTTC. The complete variable domain, with remaining parts taken from reference TRBV5-1 and TRBJ1-2, reads KAGVTQTPRYLIKTRGQQVTLSCSPISGHRSVSWYQQTPGQGLQFLFEYFSETQRNKGNFPGRFSGRQFSNSRSEMNVSTLELGDSALYLCASSLLWGDGYTFGSGTRLTVV.

The rearrangement links TRBV4-2 to TRBJ2-1, with 10 positions matching TRBD2. Germline CDR1 reads LGHNA; CDR2 reads YNFKEQ. The CDR3 spans 14 residues. J was trimmed by 10 bases and V by 3 bases; bases with no gene match: 6. The CDR3 sequence: CASSQSGGAYEQFF. CDR3 sequence (DNA): TGTGCCAGCAGCCAGAGCGGGGGGGCTTACGAGCAGTTCTTC.

The chain links TRBV6-5 to TRBJ1-2; weak D call: TRBD1 (5 bases). V was pared by 6 bases and J by 7 bases, with 15 bases between. The CDR3 loop spans 13 amino acids. CDR1 MNHEY and CDR2 SVGAGI come from the germline V gene. The CDR3 loop reads CASRPTVQGGYTF. The CDR3 DNA follows: TGTGCCAGCAGGCCGACAGTTCAGGGTGGCTACACCTTC.

The chain couples TRBV12-3 or TRBV12-4 to TRBJ1-1; D not resolved. The CDR3 covers 13 residues. The V end lost 6 bases, the J end lost 7 bases, and 15 bases lay between the germline ends. The CDR3 DNA reads as TGTGCCAGCAGCACATTTCAAGGAGGTGAAGCTTTCTTT. It yields the protein CASSTFQGGEAFF.